One sample yielded the 19 T cell receptor beta chains listed below, sequenced in a study of beta chain features in type 1 diabetes. The study reverse transcribed the entire isolated RNA, so it sequenced expressed TCRB transcripts. Repertoires were generated with immunoSEQ multiplex PCR, while TCRdb's copy carries only in-frame clones and drops some. The sample gives about 120,000 clones, about a sixth of which show up once; 2% to 3% is in the top ten. These TCRs are of unknown antigen specificity. Whole-study findings and limits: Shorter TCRB CDR3s, moderately but significantly so, were found in Type 1 diabetes patients in all four CD4+ subsets.

The sample was central memory CD4+ T cells from blood. All receptors derive from a man between 25 and 39 years old with type 1 diabetes.

This chain links TRBV15 with TRBJ2-5; TRBD1 aligns across 12 bases. Looked up from germline, CDR1 is LNHNV and CDR2 is YYDKDF (reference sequence). The trim removed 5 bases at V and 5 bases at J, leaving 9 bases unmatched. The CDR3 has 16 amino acids. The DNA for the CDR3 is TGTGCCACCAGCCGGGACCCGGGACAGGGGGCCGAGACCCAGTACTTC. This codes for CATSRDPGQGAETQYF.

V is TRBV7-2 and J is TRBJ1-2; possibly TRBD1 for D (6 bases). Germline-derived CDR1 and CDR2 are SGHTA and FQGNSA. V shed 5 bases and J shed 4 bases, with 14 bases lying between them. This CDR3 spans 14 amino acids. The CDR3 bases are TGTGCCAGCAGCACTGCTCAGGGGTCCTATGGCTACACCTTC. Residues: CASSTAQGSYGYTF.

The table lists this clone with a few counts. The same CDR3 arises from other DNA sequences in this sample as well. V and J are TRBV7-8 and TRBJ2-5; TRBD2 is a possible D gene (5 bases). Germline CDR1 is SGHVS and CDR2 is FQNEAQ. The germline V and J ends were trimmed by 1 base and 1 base, with 7 bases remaining between them. The CDR3 has 14 residues. The CDR3 region has the DNA TGTGCCAGCAGCTTAGGCCTAGCCCAAGAGACCCAGTACTTC. Translating it yields CASSLGLAQETQYF.

The chain combines TRBV5-1 with TRBJ2-5; D may correspond to TRBD1 or TRBD2 (5 bases each). Trimming cost V 4 bases and J 4 bases, with 23 bases left between them. The CDR3 has 17 amino acids. Germline CDR1 SGHRS, CDR2 YFSETQ. The CDR3 DNA reads TGCGCCAGCAGCATCAACGGTGGGGGAGTGGGATCAGAGACCCAGTACTTC. It is translated as CASSINGGGVGSETQYF.

This clone was recorded many times. The chain carries TRBV29-1 and TRBJ1-3; 9 bases map to TRBD1. The CDR3 consists of 14 residues. CDR1 is SQVTM and CDR2 is ANQGSEA in the germline V gene. Germline trimming cut 5 bases from V and 2 bases from J; bases unmatched to any gene: 4. CDR3 in DNA: TGCAGCGTTTGGGACAGGGATCCTGGAAACACCATATATTTT. This codes for CSVWDRDPGNTIYF.

For this clone: Other DNA sequences within the sample encode an identical CDR3. This chain joins TRBV9 and TRBJ2-3, with D tentatively TRBD2 (6 bases). Trimming left V 2 bases short and J 4 bases short, with 14 bases between. Germline CDR1 and CDR2: SGDLS and YYNGEE. This CDR3 is 15 amino acids long. The CDR3 is CASSVGLGGSDTQYF. The CDR3 DNA is TGTGCCAGCAGCGTTGGATTGGGGGGTTCAGATACGCAGTATTTT.

This clone was detected a few times. The chain employs TRBV6-6 and TRBJ1-5, with D hard to call. The CDR3 loop spans 12 amino acids. The V gene's germline CDR1 is MNHNY and CDR2 SVGAGI (reference sequence). V lost 5 bases, J lost 5 bases, and 7 bases lay in between. As DNA, the CDR3 is TGTGCCAGCAGTGACGGCGATCAGCCCCAGCATTTT. It yields the protein CASSDGDQPQHF.

The chain carries TRBV4-2 and TRBJ2-7; a weak D match, TRBD1 (5 bases). V was pared by 0 bases and J by 7 bases, with 16 bases between. CDR3 length: 15 amino acids. Per germline, CDR1 LGHNA and CDR2 YNFKEQ. CDR3 in amino acids: CASSQDNTLRAEQYF. CDR3 DNA sequence: TGTGCCAGCAGCCAAGATAACACCCTCAGGGCGGAGCAGTACTTC.

The chain recombines TRBV7-8 with TRBJ2-5; 7 bases map to TRBD1. V was pared by 3 bases and J by 0 bases, with 1 base of the junction left unmatched. The germline V gene encodes CDR1 SGHVS and CDR2 FQNEAQ. This CDR3 comprises 14 residues. CDR3 bases: TGTGCCAGCAGCTTCGGGACAGACCAAGAGACCCAGTACTTC. Protein sequence: CASSFGTDQETQYF.

The rearrangement uses TRBV2 and TRBJ2-7; D is undetermined. Trimming stripped 7 bases from V and 3 bases from J, with 4 bases between. The CDR3 extends over 10 amino acids. Germline CDR1 SNHLY, CDR2 FYNNEI. The CDR3 sequence: CASKIYEQYF. As DNA, the CDR3 is TGTGCCAGCAAGATCTACGAGCAGTACTTC. The full variable domain, its missing parts supplied by reference TRBV2 and TRBJ2-7, is EPEVTQTPSHQVTQMGQEVILRCVPISNHLYFYWYRQILGQKVEFLVSFYNNEISEKSEIFDDQFSVERPDGSNFTLKIRSTKLEDSAMYFCASKIYEQYFGPGTRLTVT.

This clone has more than one count but fewer than ten. The chain uses TRBV7-8 and TRBJ2-1; 8 bases agree with TRBD2. The CDR3 totals 15 residues. The trim removed 0 bases at V and 7 bases at J, leaving 5 bases unmatched. Germline V gives CDR1 SGHVS, CDR2 FQNEAQ. CDR3 sequence: CASSLASGGGNEQFF. The DNA of the CDR3 is TGTGCCAGCAGCTTAGCGAGCGGGGGAGGTAATGAGCAGTTCTTC.

This chain joins TRBV11-2 and TRBJ2-3; 7 bases are a match to TRBD2. This CDR3 contains 16 residues. CDR1 is SGHAT and CDR2 is FQNNGV in the germline V gene. V lost 1 base, J lost 8 bases, and 12 bases stayed unmatched. In DNA, the CDR3 is TGTGCCAGCAGCTTAGGAGCGGGGACTTCCCGCGGTACGCAGTATTTT. This encodes CASSLGAGTSRGTQYF. The variable domain in full, with the rest retrieved from reference TRBV11-2 and TRBJ2-3, is EAGVAQSPRYKIIEKRQSVAFWCNPISGHATLYWYQQILGQGPKLLIQFQNNGVVDDSQLPKDRFSAERLKGVDSTLKIQPAKLEDSAVYLCASSLGAGTSRGTQYFGPGTRLTVL.

Only a few counts were recorded for this clone. The chain links TRBV4-3 to TRBJ1-1; D unresolved. The CDR3 consists of 14 residues. Germline V gene sequence: CDR1 LGHNA, CDR2 YSLEER. Trimming stripped 1 base from V and 5 bases from J, with 11 bases between. The chain's CDR3 is CASSQVQDRTEAFF. CDR3 bases: TGCGCCAGCAGCCAAGTTCAGGATCGGACTGAAGCTTTCTTT.

In this sample, this clone turned up a few times. The chain couples TRBV18 to TRBJ2-5; tentatively, D is TRBD1 (6 bases). The CDR3 spans 14 residues. Germline values: CDR1 KGHSH, CDR2 LQKENI. V lost 5 bases and J 2 bases, leaving 12 bases between the germline ends. Written as DNA, the CDR3 is TGTGCCAGCTCATGGACAGCAGAGCAAGAGACCCAGTACTTC. Its translation: CASSWTAEQETQYF.

This clone occurred a few times. This sequence joins TRBV7-9 and TRBJ2-3; 9 positions match TRBD1. From germline, CDR1 is SEHNR and CDR2 FQNEAQ (reference sequence). V gave up 0 bases and J gave up 4 bases; unmatched junction bases: 5. This CDR3 contains 16 residues. CDR3 nucleotide sequence: TGTGCCAGCAGCTTAGCCACAGGGGGCGTCGCAGATACGCAGTATTTT. Encoded protein: CASSLATGGVADTQYF.

This clone was seen ten or more times. V gene TRBV6-1 combines with J gene TRBJ1-6; D is unclear. V lost 1 base and J lost 10, with 11 bases in between. CDR3 length: 14 residues. The V gene's germline CDR1 is MNHNS and CDR2 SASEGT. Here the CDR3 DNA reads TGTGCCAGCAGTGAAGGGCCTTCGGACTCACCCCTCCACTTT. Its translation: CASSEGPSDSPLHF.

The chain has TRBV7-2 and TRBJ2-3; 11 bases agree with TRBD2. V dropped 5 bases and J dropped 2; count of bases not matched to a gene: 3. CDR1 is SGHTA and CDR2 is FQGNSA in the germline V gene. The CDR3 has 15 residues. In DNA, the CDR3 is TGTGCCAGCAGCCGGACTAGCGGGCCCACAGATACGCAGTATTTT. This gives the protein CASSRTSGPTDTQYF.

This chain links TRBV19 with TRBJ1-1, with D possibly TRBD1 on 5 matching bases. The CDR3 loop spans 11 amino acids. V lost 6 bases, J lost 8 bases, and 10 bases lay in between. Germline V CDR1 and CDR2: LNHDA, SQIVND (reference sequence). The CDR3 DNA is TGTGCCAGTAGAGGGGTGCTAGAAGCTTTCTTT. Translating gives CASRGVLEAFF. The complete variable domain, with remaining parts taken from reference TRBV19 and TRBJ1-1, reads DGGITQSPKYLFRKEGQNVTLSCEQNLNHDAMYWYRQDPGQGLRLIYYSQIVNDFQKGDIAEGYSVSREKKESFPLTVTSAQKNPTAFYLCASRGVLEAFFGQGTRLTVV.

This chain links TRBV5-1 with TRBJ1-1; no clear D. Germline loops: CDR1 SGHRS, CDR2 YFSETQ. CDR3 size: 12 residues. Trimming took off 5 bases at V and 2 bases at J, with 7 bases between the two ends. For the CDR3, the DNA is TGCGCCAGCAGTCAGGATAACACTGAAGCTTTCTTT. This codes for CASSQDNTEAFF.